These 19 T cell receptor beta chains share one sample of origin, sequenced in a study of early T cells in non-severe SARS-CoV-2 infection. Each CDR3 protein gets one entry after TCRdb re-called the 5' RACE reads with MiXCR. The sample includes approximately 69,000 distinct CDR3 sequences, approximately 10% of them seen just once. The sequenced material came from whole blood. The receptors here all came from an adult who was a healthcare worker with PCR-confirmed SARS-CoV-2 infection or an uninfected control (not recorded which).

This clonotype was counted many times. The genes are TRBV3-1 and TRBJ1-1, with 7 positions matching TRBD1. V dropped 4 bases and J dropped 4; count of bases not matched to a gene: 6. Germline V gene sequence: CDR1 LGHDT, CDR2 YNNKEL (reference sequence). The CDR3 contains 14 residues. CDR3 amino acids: CASSLGQDGTEAFF. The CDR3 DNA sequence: TGTGCCAGCAGCCTAGGACAGGATGGCACTGAAGCTTTCTTT.

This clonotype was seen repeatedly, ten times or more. The CDR3: CAISPGTTYEQYF. The DNA of the CDR3 is TGTGCCATCAGCCCCGGGACAACCTACGAGCAGTACTTC. This chain uses TRBV10-3 with TRBJ2-7; tentative D call: TRBD1 (6 bases). CDR1 is ENHRY and CDR2 is SYGVKD in the germline V gene. This CDR3 region has 13 residues. Trimming took 6 bases from V and 2 from J, leaving 11 bases between them.

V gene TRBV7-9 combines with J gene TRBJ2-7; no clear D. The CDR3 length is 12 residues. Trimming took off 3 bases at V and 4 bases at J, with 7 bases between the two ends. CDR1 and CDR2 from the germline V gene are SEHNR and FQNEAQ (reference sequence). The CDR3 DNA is TGTGCCAGCAGCTTTTTAGAATACGAGCAGTACTTC. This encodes CASSFLEYEQYF.

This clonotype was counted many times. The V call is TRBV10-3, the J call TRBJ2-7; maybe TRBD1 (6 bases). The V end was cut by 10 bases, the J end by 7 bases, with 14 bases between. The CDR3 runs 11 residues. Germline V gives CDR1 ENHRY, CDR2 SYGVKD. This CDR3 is CATAGQLEQYF. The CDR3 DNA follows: TGTGCCACCGCCGGACAGCTGGAGCAGTACTTC.

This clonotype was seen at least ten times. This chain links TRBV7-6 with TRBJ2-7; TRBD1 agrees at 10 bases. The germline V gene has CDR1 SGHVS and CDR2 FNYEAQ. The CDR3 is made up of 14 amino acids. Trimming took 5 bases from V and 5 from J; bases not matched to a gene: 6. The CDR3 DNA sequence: TGTGCCAGCAGCCCCGGGACAGGGGAAGACGAGCAGTACTTC. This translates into CASSPGTGEDEQYF.

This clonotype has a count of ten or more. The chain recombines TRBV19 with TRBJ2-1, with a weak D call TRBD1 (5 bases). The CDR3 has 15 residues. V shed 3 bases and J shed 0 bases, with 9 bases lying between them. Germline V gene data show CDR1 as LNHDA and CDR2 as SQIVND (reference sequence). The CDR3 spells CASSIYRSSYNEQFF. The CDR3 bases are TGTGCCAGTAGTATTTACAGGAGCTCCTACAATGAGCAGTTCTTC.

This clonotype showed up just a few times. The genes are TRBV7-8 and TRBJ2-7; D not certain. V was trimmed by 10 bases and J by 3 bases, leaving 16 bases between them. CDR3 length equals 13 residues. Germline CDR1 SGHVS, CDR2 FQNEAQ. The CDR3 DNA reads TGTGCCACCCCGGTCGGAACCGTCTACGAGCAGTACTTC. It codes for CATPVGTVYEQYF. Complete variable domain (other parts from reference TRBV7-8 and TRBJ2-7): GAGVSQSPRYKVAKRGQDVALRCDPISGHVSLFWYQQALGQGPEFLTYFQNEAQLDKSGLPSDRFFAERPEGSVSTLKIQRTQQEDSAVYLCATPVGTVYEQYFGPGTRLTVT.

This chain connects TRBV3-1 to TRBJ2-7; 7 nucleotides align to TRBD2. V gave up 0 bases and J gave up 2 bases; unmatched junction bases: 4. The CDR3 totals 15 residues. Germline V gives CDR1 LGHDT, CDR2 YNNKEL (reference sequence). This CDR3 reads CASSQDGRGTYEQYF. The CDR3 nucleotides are TGTGCCAGCAGCCAAGATGGGCGGGGGACCTACGAGCAGTACTTC.

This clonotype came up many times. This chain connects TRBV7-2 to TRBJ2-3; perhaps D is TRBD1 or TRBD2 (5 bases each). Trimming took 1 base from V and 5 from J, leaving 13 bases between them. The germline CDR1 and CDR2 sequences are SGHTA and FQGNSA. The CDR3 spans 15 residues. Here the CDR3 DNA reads TGTGCCAGCAGCTTAGTGGCAGGGAGTATAGATACGCAGTATTTT. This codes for CASSLVAGSIDTQYF.

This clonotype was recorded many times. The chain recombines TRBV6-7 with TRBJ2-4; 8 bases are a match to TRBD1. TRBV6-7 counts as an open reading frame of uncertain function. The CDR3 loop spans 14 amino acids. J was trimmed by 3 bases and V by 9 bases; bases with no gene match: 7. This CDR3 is CARQKTGGKNIQYF. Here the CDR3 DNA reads TGTGCCAGACAAAAAACAGGGGGCAAAAACATTCAGTACTTC.

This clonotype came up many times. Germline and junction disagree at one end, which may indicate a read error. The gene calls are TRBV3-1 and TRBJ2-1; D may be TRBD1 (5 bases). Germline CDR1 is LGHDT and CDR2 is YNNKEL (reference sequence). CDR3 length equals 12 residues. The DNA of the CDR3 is TGTGCCAGCAGCCAGGAAATAGCAGGCAGGGTCTTC. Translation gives CASSQEIAGRVF.

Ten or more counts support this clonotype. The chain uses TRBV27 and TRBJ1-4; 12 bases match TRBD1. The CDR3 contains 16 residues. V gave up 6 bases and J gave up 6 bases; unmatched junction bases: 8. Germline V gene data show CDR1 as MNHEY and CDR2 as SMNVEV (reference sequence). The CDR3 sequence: CASRGGTGGAYEKLFF. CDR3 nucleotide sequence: TGTGCCAGCAGGGGGGGGACAGGGGGCGCTTATGAAAAACTGTTTTTT.

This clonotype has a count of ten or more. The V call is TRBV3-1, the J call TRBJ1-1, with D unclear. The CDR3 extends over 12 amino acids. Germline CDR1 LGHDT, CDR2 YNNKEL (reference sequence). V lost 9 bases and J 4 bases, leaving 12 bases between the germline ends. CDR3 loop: CASAGLSTEAFF. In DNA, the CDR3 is TGTGCCAGTGCTGGGCTATCCACTGAAGCTTTCTTT.

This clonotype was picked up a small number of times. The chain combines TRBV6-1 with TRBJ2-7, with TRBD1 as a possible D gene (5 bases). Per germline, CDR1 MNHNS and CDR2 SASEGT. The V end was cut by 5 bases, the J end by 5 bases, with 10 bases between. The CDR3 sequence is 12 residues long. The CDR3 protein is CASSSQTDEQYF. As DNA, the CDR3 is TGTGCCAGCAGTTCCCAGACAGACGAGCAGTACTTC.

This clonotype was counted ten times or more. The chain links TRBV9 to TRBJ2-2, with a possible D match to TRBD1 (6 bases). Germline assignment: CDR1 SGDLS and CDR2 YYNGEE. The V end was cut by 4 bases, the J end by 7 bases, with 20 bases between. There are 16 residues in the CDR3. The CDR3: CASSPQTGGVGGELFF. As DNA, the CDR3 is TGTGCCAGCAGCCCCCAGACAGGAGGAGTAGGCGGGGAGCTGTTTTTT.

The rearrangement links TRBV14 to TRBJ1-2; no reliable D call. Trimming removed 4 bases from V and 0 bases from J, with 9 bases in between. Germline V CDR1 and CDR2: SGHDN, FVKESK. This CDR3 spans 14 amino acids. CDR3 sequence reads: CASSRLGSNYGYTF. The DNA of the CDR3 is TGTGCCAGCAGCCGCCTGGGATCTAACTATGGCTACACCTTC.

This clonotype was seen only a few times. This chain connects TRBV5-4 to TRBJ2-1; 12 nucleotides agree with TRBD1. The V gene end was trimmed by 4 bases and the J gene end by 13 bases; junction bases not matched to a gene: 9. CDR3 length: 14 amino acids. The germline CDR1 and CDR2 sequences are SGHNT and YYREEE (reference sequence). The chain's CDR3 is CASSRPGTGGGQFF. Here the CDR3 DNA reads TGTGCCAGCAGCCGTCCCGGGACAGGGGGCGGTCAGTTCTTC. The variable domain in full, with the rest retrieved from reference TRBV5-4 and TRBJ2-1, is ETGVTQSPTHLIKTRGQQVTLRCSSQSGHNTVSWYQQALGQGPQFIFQYYREEENGRGNFPPRFSGLQFPNYSSELNVNALELDDSALYLCASSRPGTGGGQFFGPGTRLTVL.

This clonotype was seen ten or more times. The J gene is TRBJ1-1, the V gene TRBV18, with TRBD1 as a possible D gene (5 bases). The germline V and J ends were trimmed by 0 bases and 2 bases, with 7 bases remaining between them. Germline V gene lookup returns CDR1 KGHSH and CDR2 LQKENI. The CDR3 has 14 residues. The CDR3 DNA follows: TGTGCCAGCTCACCACCAGGGGCCAACACTGAAGCTTTCTTT. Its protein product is CASSPPGANTEAFF.

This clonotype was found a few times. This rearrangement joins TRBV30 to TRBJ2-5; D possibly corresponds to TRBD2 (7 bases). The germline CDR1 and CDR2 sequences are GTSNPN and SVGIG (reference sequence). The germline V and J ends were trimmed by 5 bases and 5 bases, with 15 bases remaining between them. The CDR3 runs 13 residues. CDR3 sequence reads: CAWVQSGGETQYF. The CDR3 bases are TGTGCCTGGGTCCAATCGGGGGGCGAGACCCAGTACTTC.